The rows below give T cell receptor beta chains drawn from one sample of a study of blood T cell repertoires in COVID-19. TCRdb's copy holds only in-frame clones and misses some; the assay was immunoSEQ multiplex PCR. The sample records a few hundred thousand clones, approximately 90% being singletons. The sequencing sample was made of peripheral blood. The receptors stem from a woman between 45 and 60 years old with active or convalescent COVID-19. Each CDR3 is given with its conserved first and last residue. The D gene is left open where the match is weak. A row's size may be missing; if present it is once, few, many or a size class.

clone size	V gene	J gene	D gene	CDR3 DNA	CDR3 protein
.	TRBV4-2	TRBJ2-3	TRBD2	TGTGCCAGCAGCCAAGTTTTTATCTATCCTAGCGGGAGCAAGGGTCGGAGCACAGATACGCAGTATTTT	CASSQVFIYPSGSKGRSTDTQYF
.	TRBV3-1/TRBV3-2	TRBJ1-5	.	TGTGCCAGCAGCCAAGACCTCAATCAGCCCCAGCATTTT	CASSQDLNQPQHF
.	TRBV3-1/TRBV3-2	TRBJ2-3	.	TGTGCCAGCAGCCATCCTCCGGGTCGAAAGCGAGATACGCAGTATTTT	CASSHPPGRKRDTQYF
.	TRBV30	TRBJ1-6	TRBD1	TGTGCCTGGAGCCTCGGACAGGGGAAGGCTTCACCCCTCCACTTT	CAWSLGQGKASPLHF
.	TRBV30	TRBJ1-3	.	TGTGCCGGAGAGGGGACACTAACTGGAAACACCATATATTTT	CAGEGTLTGNTIYF
.	TRBV4-1	TRBJ2-1	TRBD2	TGCGCCAGCAGCCGTGCTAGCGGGAGTACGGATGAGCAGTTCTTC	CASSRASGSTDEQFF
.	TRBV3-1/TRBV3-2	TRBJ2-1	TRBD2	TGTGCCAGCAGCCAAGCCCCAATAGCGGGGGGCCTCAATGAGCAGTTCTTC	CASSQAPIAGGLNEQFF
.	TRBV27	TRBJ1-5	.	TGTGCCAGCAGTTTATCTGGAGCATATAGCAATCAGCCCCAGCATTTT	CASSLSGAYSNQPQHF
.	TRBV5-8	TRBJ2-5	TRBD1	TGTGCCAGCAGCCGAGGACAGGGGATGGAGACCCAGTACTTC	CASSRGQGMETQYF
.	TRBV7-6	TRBJ2-2	.	TGTGCCAGCAGCTTTGGTCACGGGGCCGGGGAGCTGTTTTTT	CASSFGHGAGELFF
.	TRBV18	TRBJ1-2	TRBD1	TGTGCCAGCTCTCCGGACAGGGACTATGGCTACACCTTC	CASSPDRDYGYTF
.	TRBV5-6	TRBJ2-7	TRBD1	TGTGCCAGCAGCTTGGTGGGACAGGGCTACGAGCAGTACTTC	CASSLVGQGYEQYF
.	TRBV6-2/TRBV6-3	TRBJ2-7	TRBD2	TGTGCCAGCAGTGACGGACTAGTCGGATCCTACGAGCAGTACTTC	CASSDGLVGSYEQYF
.	TRBV6-6	TRBJ2-7	.	TGTGCCAGCAGTTACCTGACTAGAACAGACGAGCAGTACTTC	CASSYLTRTDEQYF
once	TRBV24-1	TRBJ2-3	.	TGTGCCACCAGTGGATTAGCGGGCACAGATACGCAGTATTTT	CATSGLAGTDTQYF
.	TRBV7-2	TRBJ2-1	TRBD2	TGTGCCAGCAGCCCAAAGGGACTAGCGTGGTACAATGAGCAGTTCTTC	CASSPKGLAWYNEQFF
.	TRBV18	TRBJ1-1	.	TGTGCCAGCTCACCGGGACTCCTGAACACTGAAGCTTTCTTT	CASSPGLLNTEAFF
.	TRBV5-5	TRBJ1-1	.	TGTGCCAGCAGCTTATTTCCTGGCAACACTGAAGCTTTCTTT	CASSLFPGNTEAFF
.	TRBV28	TRBJ1-5	.	TGTGCCAGCAGTTTTTTACAGGAGAGCAATCAGCCCCAGCATTTT	CASSFLQESNQPQHF
.	TRBV4-3	TRBJ2-1	TRBD1	TGCGCCAGCAGCCATACACAGGGGGCCTACAATGAGCAGTTCTTC	CASSHTQGAYNEQFF
.	TRBV5-5	TRBJ1-4	.	TGTGCCAGCAGCACCAAACAGGGCGGGAAACTGTTTTTT	CASSTKQGGKLFF
.	TRBV14	TRBJ2-6	TRBD2	TGTGCCAGCAGCCCCGGGGGGGCTGGGGCCAACGTCCTGACTTTC	CASSPGGAGANVLTF
few	TRBV7-8	TRBJ1-1	TRBD1	TGTGCCAGCAGCCCCCAGGGGGCCCTGAACACTGAAGCTTTCTTT	CASSPQGALNTEAFF
.	TRBV2	TRBJ2-3	.	TGTGCCAGCAGGGTAGCAACAGATACGCAGTATTTT	CASRVATDTQYF
.	TRBV27	TRBJ2-1	TRBD1	TGTGCCAGCAGTAGGGACAGGGGGTCCTCGTACAATGAGCAGTTCTTC	CASSRDRGSSYNEQFF
.	TRBV6-6	TRBJ2-1	.	TGTGCCAGCAGAAAGGCGGCTAGCTTTGAGCAGTTCTTC	CASRKAASFEQFF
.	TRBV30	TRBJ1-4	TRBD1	TGTGCCTGCCGCCGGGACAGGTTATCAAAGGGAGATGAAAAACTGTTTTTT	CACRRDRLSKGDEKLFF
.	TRBV27	TRBJ2-3	TRBD2	TGTGCCAGCAAACCGGGAGGGCCGGGGGATACGCAGTATTTT	CASKPGGPGDTQYF
.	TRBV6-6	TRBJ2-3	TRBD1	TGTGCCAGCACGAGCGGACAGGGACGCACAGATACGCAGTATTTT	CASTSGQGRTDTQYF